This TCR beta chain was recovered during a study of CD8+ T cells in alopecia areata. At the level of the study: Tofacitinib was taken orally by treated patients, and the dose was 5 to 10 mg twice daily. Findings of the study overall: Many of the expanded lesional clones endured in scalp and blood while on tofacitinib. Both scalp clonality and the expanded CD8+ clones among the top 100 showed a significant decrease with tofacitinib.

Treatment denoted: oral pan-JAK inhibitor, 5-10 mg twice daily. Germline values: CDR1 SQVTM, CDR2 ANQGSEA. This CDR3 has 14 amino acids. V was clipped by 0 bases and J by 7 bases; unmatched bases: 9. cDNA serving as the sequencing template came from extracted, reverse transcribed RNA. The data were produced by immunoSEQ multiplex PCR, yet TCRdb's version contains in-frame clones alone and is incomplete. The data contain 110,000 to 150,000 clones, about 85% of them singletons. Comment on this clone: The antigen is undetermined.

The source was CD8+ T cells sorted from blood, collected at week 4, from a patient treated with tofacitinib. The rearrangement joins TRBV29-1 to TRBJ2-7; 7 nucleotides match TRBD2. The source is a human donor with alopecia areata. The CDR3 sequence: CSVEEPSGGREQYF. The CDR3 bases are TGCAGCGTTGAAGAGCCTAGCGGAGGGCGGGAGCAGTACTTC.